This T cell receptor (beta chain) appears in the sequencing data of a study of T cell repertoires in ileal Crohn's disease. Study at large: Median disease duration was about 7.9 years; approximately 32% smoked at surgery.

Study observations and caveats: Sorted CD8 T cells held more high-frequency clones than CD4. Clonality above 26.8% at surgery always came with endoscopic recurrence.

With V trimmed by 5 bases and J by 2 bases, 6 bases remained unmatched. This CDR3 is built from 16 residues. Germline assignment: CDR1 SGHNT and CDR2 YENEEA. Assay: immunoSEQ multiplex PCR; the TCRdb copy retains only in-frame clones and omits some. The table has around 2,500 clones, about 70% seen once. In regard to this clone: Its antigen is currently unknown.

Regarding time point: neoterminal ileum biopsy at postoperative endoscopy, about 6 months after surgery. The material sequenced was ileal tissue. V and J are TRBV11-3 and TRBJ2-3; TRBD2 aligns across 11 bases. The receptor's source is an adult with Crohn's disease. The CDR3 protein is CASSTRSGGATDTQYF. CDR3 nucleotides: TGTGCCAGCAGCACACGTAGCGGGGGGGCCACAGATACGCAGTATTTT.